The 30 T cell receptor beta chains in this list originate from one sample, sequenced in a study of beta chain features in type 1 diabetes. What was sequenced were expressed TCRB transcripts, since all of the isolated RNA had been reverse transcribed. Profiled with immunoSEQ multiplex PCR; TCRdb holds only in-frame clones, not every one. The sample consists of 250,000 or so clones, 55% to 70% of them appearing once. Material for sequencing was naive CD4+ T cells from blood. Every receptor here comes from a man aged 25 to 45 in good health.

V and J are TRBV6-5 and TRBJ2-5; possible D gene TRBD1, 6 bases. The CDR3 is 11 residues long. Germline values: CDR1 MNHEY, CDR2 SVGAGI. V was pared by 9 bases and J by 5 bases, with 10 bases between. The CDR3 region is CASTRGETQYF. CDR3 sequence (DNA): TGTGCCAGTACAAGGGGGGAGACCCAGTACTTC.

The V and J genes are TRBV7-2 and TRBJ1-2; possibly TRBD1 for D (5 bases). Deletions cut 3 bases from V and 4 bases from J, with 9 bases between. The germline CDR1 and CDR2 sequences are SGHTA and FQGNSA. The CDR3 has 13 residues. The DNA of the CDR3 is TGTGCCAGCAGCTTCCAGGGTACCTATGGCTACACCTTC. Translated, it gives CASSFQGTYGYTF.

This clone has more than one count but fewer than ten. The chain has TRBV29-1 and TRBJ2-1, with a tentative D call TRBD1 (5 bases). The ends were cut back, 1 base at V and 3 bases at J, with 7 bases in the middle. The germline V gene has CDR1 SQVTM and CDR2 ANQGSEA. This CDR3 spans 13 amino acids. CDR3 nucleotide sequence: TGCAGCGTTGAAGGGGGCCTCTACAATGAGCAGTTCTTC. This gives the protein CSVEGGLYNEQFF.

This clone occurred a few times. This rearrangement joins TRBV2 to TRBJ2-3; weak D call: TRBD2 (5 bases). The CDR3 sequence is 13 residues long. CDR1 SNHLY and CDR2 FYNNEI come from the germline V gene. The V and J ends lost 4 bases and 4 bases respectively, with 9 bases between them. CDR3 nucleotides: TGTGCCAGCAGTGCGGCTAGCTCAGATACGCAGTATTTT. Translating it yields CASSAASSDTQYF.

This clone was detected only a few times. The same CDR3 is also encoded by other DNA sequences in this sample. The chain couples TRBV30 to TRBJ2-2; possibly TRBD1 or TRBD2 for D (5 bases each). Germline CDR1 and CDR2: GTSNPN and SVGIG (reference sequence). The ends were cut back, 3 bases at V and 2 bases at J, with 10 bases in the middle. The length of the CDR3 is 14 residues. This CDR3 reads CAWRPGLNTGELFF. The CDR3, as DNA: TGTGCCTGGAGACCGGGGCTAAACACCGGGGAGCTGTTTTTT.

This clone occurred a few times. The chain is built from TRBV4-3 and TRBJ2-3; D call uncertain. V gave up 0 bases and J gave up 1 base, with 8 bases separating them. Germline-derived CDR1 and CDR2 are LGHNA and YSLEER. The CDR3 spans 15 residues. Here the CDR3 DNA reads TGCGCCAGCAGCCAAGATTATGCGGGCACAGATACGCAGTATTTT. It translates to CASSQDYAGTDTQYF.

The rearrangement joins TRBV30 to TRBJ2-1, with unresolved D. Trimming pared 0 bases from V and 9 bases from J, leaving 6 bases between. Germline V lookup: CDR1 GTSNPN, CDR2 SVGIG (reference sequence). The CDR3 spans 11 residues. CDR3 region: CAWSVPGEQFF. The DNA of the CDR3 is TGTGCCTGGAGTGTACCCGGTGAGCAGTTCTTC.

The CDR3 DNA reads TGTGCCAGCAGCTACCGTCCCGGGACAGCGGGCAATGAGCAGTTCTTC. It is translated as CASSYRPGTAGNEQFF. The chain is built from TRBV13 and TRBJ2-1, with TRBD1 as a possible D gene (7 bases). This CDR3 has 16 residues. V gave up 4 bases and J gave up 6 bases, with 19 bases separating them. CDR1 is PRHDT, CDR2 FYEKMQ, per germline (reference sequence).

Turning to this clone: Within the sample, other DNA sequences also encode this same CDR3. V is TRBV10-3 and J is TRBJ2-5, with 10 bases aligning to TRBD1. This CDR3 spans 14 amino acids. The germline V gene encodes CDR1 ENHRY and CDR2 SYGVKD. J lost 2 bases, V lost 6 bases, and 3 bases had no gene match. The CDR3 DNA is TGTGCCATCAGCGCGGGACAGGGGCAAGAGACCCAGTACTTC. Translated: CAISAGQGQETQYF.

CDR3 sequence (DNA): TGTGCCATGCGGGACAGGGGGAGTGAGACCCAGTACTTC. Amino acids: CAMRDRGSETQYF. The chain couples TRBV10-3 to TRBJ2-5; 11 bases are shared with TRBD1. Unmatched junction bases numbered 5, after V lost 9 bases and J lost 5 bases. This CDR3 comprises 13 residues. CDR1 is ENHRY, CDR2 SYGVKD, per germline.

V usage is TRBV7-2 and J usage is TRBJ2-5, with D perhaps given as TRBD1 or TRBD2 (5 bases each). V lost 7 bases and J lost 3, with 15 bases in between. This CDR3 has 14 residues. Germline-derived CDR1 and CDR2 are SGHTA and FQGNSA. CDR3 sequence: CASTERAGKETQYF. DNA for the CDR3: TGTGCCAGCACCGAGAGGGCAGGGAAAGAGACCCAGTACTTC.

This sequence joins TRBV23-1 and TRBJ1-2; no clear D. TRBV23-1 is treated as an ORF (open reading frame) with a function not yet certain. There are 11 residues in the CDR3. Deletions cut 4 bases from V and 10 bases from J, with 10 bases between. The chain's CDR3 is CASSLWKSYTF. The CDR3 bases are TGCGCCAGCAGTCTCTGGAAGTCCTACACCTTC.

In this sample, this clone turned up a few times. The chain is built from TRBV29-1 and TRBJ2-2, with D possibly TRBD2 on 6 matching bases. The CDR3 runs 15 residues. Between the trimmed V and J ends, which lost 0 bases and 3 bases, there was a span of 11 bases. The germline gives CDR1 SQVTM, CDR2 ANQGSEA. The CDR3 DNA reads TGCAGCGTTGAAGATCCAGGGACTTACACCGGGGAGCTGTTTTTT. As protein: CSVEDPGTYTGELFF.

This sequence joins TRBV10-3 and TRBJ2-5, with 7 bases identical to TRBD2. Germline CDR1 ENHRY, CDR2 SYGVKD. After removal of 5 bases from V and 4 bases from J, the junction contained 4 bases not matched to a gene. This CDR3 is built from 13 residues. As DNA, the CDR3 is TGTGCCATCAGTTCGGGACTATCAGAGACCCAGTACTTC. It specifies CAISSGLSETQYF.

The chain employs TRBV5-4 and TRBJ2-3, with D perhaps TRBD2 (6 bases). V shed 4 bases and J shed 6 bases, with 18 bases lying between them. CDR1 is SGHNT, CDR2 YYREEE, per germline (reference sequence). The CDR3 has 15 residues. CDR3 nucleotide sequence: TGTGCCAGCAGCGGACCCGGGACTTTAACGGATACGCAGTATTTT. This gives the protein CASSGPGTLTDTQYF.

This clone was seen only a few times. The CDR3 sequence: CASSQGASGELFF. DNA of the CDR3: TGCGCCAGCAGCCAAGGTGCCTCCGGGGAGCTGTTTTTT. The chain carries TRBV4-3 and TRBJ2-2; no clear D gene. Germline V CDR1 and CDR2: LGHNA, YSLEER. This CDR3 has 13 amino acids. V lost 1 base and J 6 bases, leaving 6 bases between the germline ends.

Here the CDR3 reads CSARTGPNTDTQYF. CDR3 sequence (DNA): TGCAGCGCTAGGACAGGCCCGAACACAGATACGCAGTATTTT. The chain links TRBV29-1 to TRBJ2-3; TRBD1 matches 7 bases. This CDR3 spans 14 amino acids. Germline CDR1 reads SQVTM; CDR2 reads ANQGSEA. Trimming at V came to 7 bases and at J to 2 bases, leaving 9 bases not matched to a gene.

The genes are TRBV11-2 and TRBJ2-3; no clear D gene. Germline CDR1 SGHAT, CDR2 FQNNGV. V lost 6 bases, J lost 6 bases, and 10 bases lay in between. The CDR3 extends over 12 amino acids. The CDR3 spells CASRRSTDTQYF. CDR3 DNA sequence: TGTGCCAGCAGGAGATCCACCGATACGCAGTATTTT.

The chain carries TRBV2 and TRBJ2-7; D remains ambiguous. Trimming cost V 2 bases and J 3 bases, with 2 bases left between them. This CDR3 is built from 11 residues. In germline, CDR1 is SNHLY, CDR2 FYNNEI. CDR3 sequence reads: CASSEIYEQYF. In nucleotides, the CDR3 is TGTGCCAGCAGTGAAATCTACGAGCAGTACTTC.

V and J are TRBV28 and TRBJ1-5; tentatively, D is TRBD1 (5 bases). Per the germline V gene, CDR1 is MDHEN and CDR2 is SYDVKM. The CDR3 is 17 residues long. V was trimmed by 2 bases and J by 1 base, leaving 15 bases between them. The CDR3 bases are TGTGCCAGCAGTTTAACCCTTCTGGGACGGAGCAATCAGCCCCAGCATTTT. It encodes CASSLTLLGRSNQPQHF.

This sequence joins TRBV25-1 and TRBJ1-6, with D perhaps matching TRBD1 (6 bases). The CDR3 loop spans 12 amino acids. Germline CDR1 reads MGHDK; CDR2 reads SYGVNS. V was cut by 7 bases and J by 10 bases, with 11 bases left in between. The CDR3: CASKGEGSPLHF. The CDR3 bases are TGTGCCAGCAAGGGGGAAGGATCACCCCTCCACTTT.

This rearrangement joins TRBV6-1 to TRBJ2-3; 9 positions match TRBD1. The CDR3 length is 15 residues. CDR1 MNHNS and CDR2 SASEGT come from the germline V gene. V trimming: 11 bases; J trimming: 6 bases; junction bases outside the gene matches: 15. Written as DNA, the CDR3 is TGTGCCGCTTTCTCGGGTGGACAGGGGTCCGATACGCAGTATTTT. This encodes CAAFSGGQGSDTQYF.

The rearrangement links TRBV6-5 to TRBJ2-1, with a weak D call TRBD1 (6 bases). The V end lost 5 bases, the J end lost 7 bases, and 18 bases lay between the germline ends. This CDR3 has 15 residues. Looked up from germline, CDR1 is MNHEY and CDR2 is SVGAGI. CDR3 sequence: CASSSTGSAGNEQFF. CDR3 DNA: TGTGCCAGCAGTAGTACAGGGTCAGCCGGGAATGAGCAGTTCTTC.

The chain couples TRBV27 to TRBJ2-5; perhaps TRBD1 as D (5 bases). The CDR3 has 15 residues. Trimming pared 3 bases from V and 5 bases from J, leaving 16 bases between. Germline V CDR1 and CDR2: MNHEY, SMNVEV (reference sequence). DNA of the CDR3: TGTGCCAGCAGTTTTTACCAGCGCGCAGGGGAGACCCAGTACTTC. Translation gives CASSFYQRAGETQYF.

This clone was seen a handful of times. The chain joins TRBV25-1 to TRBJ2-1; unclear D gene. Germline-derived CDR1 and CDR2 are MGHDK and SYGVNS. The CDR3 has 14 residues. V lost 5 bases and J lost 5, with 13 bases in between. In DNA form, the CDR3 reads TGTGCCAGCAGTTTCCCTCGCCTCGACAATGAGCAGTTCTTC. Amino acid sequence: CASSFPRLDNEQFF.

CDR3 coding DNA: TGTGCCAGCAGCGTTCGGTTGTACACGACGAACACCGGGGAGCTGTTTTTT. Its translation is CASSVRLYTTNTGELFF. This chain links TRBV9 with TRBJ2-2; D uncertain. Germline loops: CDR1 SGDLS, CDR2 YYNGEE. CDR3 length: 17 residues. The germline V and J ends were trimmed by 2 bases and 0 bases, with 14 bases remaining between them.

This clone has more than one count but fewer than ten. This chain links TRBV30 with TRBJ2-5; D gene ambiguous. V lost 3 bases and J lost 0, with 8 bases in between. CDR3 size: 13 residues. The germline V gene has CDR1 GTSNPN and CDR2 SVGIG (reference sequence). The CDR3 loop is CAWSGAYQETQYF. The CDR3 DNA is TGTGCCTGGAGCGGCGCATACCAAGAGACCCAGTACTTC.

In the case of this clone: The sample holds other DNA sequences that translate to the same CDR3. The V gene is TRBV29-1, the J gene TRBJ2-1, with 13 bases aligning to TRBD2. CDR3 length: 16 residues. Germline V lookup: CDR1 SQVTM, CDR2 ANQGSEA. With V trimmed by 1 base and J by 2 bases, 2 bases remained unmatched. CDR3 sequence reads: CSVEVGTSGTYNEQFF. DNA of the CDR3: TGCAGCGTTGAAGTCGGGACTAGCGGGACCTACAATGAGCAGTTCTTC.

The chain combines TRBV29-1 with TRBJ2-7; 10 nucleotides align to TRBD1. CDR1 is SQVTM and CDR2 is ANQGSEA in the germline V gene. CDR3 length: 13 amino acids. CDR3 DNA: TGCAGTGCCGGGACAGGGGAAAGATACGAGCAGTACTTC. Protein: CSAGTGERYEQYF.

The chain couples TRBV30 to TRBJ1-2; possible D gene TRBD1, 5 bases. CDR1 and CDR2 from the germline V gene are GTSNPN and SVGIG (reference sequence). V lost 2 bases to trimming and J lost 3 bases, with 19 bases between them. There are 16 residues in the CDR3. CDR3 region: CAWSPSLSPRDYGYTF. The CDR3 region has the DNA TGTGCCTGGAGTCCTAGTCTATCTCCCAGGGACTATGGCTACACCTTC. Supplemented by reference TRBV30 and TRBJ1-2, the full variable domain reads SQTIHQWPATLVQPVGSPLSLECTVEGTSNPNLYWYRQAAGRGLQLLFYSVGIGQISSEVPQNLSASRPQDRQFILSSKKLLLSDSGFYLCAWSPSLSPRDYGYTFGSGTRLTVV.